A single TCR beta chain is shown here with its context. This entry is derived from a study of Ad26.COV2.S vaccination and SARS-CoV-2 variants. Study context: Donor participated within the Ad26.COV2.S arm of the COV1001 trial.

CDR1 is MNHEY, CDR2 SMNVEV, per germline (reference sequence). The CDR3 spans 16 residues. The V and J ends lost 4 bases and 2 bases respectively, with 15 bases between them. Treatment defined: approximately 18 received Ad26.COV2.S at low or high dose, single or two shots; 5 received placebo; per-sample allocation not given. Day 63 after the first injection of vaccine or placebo was the sampling time. This table comes from immunoSEQ multiplex PCR, and its TCRdb copy is limited to in-frame clones, with some not included. Of roughly 300,000 clones listed, approximately 86% are singletons. Sample: peripheral blood, taken in a trial of Ad26.COV2.S vaccine versus placebo. The V and J genes are TRBV27 and TRBJ2-1; D possibly corresponds to TRBD2 (6 bases). The source is a person between 18 and 59 years old who received the Ad26.COV2.S COVID-19 vaccine or a placebo. The CDR3 reads CASSSPSRRAYNEQFF. The CDR3 DNA sequence: TGTGCCAGCAGTTCCCCTTCCCGGAGGGCCTACAATGAGCAGTTCTTC.